Shown below are 22 T cell receptor beta chains from a single sample sequenced in a study of T-cell memory formation after mild COVID-19. MiXCR, applied by TCRdb to the 5' RACE reads, yields one record per CDR3 protein. The table shows about 350,000 distinct CDR3 sequences, with approximately 13% occurring only once. Sequenced sample: PBMCs or a T cell subset sorted from them (not recorded which). The receptors here all came from a man younger than 30 who had mild COVID-19 (a few samples of this study predate the infection). Cell type and time point are not known.

This chain links TRBV20-1 with TRBJ2-7; D assignment may be TRBD1 or TRBD2 (5 bases each). Per germline, CDR1 DFQATT and CDR2 SNEGSKA (reference sequence). Trimming pared 6 bases from V and 3 bases from J, leaving 18 bases between. The CDR3 runs to 14 residues. CDR3 loop: CSAAKPGTSYEQYF. The DNA of the CDR3 is TGCAGTGCCGCGAAACCCGGGACCAGCTACGAGCAGTACTTC.

As concerns this clonotype: At one of its ends the junction is not consistent with the germline gene, which may arise from a read error. The V call is TRBV4-2, the J call TRBJ2-3, with D maybe TRBD1 (5 bases). This CDR3 has 12 residues. Germline CDR1 reads LGHNA; CDR2 reads YNFKEQ. The CDR3 here is CASGHITDTEYF. In DNA, the CDR3 is TGTGCCAGCGGACACATCACAGATACGGAGTATTTT.

The chain is built from TRBV6-5 and TRBJ1-6; TRBD1 is a possible D gene (5 bases). Trimming removed 3 bases at V and 13 bases at J, with 16 bases between. Germline V gene sequence: CDR1 MNHEY, CDR2 SVGAGI. CDR3 size: 14 residues. This CDR3 is CASSYSQGPSPLHF. The CDR3 DNA follows: TGTGCCAGCAGTTATTCGCAGGGCCCCTCGCCCCTCCACTTT.

This clonotype has at least ten counts. The chain uses TRBV5-1 and TRBJ2-5, with 8 nucleotides matching TRBD2. The germline CDR1 and CDR2 sequences are SGHRS and YFSETQ. The V and J ends lost 2 bases and 3 bases, in that order; junction bases with no gene match: 6. The CDR3 is 15 residues long. CDR3 region: CASSLFFSGEETQYF. The CDR3 nucleotides read TGCGCCAGCAGCTTATTTTTTAGCGGGGAAGAGACCCAGTACTTC.

CDR3 region: CAISESVTGELFF. The CDR3 nucleotides are TGTGCCATCAGTGAGTCGGTAACCGGGGAGCTGTTTTTT. The chain links TRBV10-3 to TRBJ2-2; D unclear. Germline CDR1 and CDR2: ENHRY and SYGVKD. The V gene lost 0 bases and the J gene lost 5 bases, with 4 bases spanning the gap. The CDR3 is made up of 13 amino acids.

This clonotype appeared a few times. J is TRBJ2-2 and V is TRBV2; D uncertain. From germline, CDR1 is SNHLY and CDR2 FYNNEI. The V gene lost 5 bases and the J gene lost 5 bases, with 9 bases spanning the gap. The CDR3 covers 13 residues. The CDR3 protein is CASSTSQTGELFF. CDR3 nucleotides: TGTGCCAGCAGTACCTCACAGACCGGGGAGCTGTTTTTT.

This clonotype was counted between two and nine times. J is TRBJ2-2 and V is TRBV2, with a tentative D call TRBD2 (6 bases). This CDR3 is built from 13 residues. The V gene lost 4 bases and the J gene lost 9 bases, with 12 bases spanning the gap. Germline V CDR1 and CDR2: SNHLY, FYNNEI. In nucleotides, the CDR3 is TGTGCCAGCAGTGGGGACTTTCCCCGGGAGCTGTTTTTT. Amino acids: CASSGDFPRELFF.

This clonotype was detected a few times. The chain carries TRBV28 and TRBJ2-5, with TRBD1 matching over 7 bases. Germline assignment: CDR1 MDHEN and CDR2 SYDVKM. Trimming took 4 bases from V and 9 from J; bases not matched to a gene: 8. The length of the CDR3 is 13 residues. The CDR3 reads CASSSTTQGAQYF. The CDR3 DNA follows: TGTGCCAGCAGTTCCACTACTCAGGGGGCCCAGTACTTC.

The table lists this clonotype with a few counts. The chain has TRBV4-1 and TRBJ1-5; perhaps TRBD1 as D (6 bases). Trimming removed 6 bases at V and 3 bases at J, with 12 bases between. Germline V lookup: CDR1 MGHRA, CDR2 YSYEKL. This CDR3 has 14 amino acids. Here the CDR3 reads CASSRQDDNQPQHF. The CDR3 region has the DNA TGCGCCAGCAGTCGACAGGACGACAATCAGCCCCAGCATTTT.

This clonotype was counted between two and nine times. The genes are TRBV6-6 and TRBJ1-4; D ambiguous. There are 13 residues in the CDR3. V gave up 8 bases and J gave up 8 bases, with 15 bases separating them. Per germline, CDR1 MNHNY and CDR2 SVGAGI (reference sequence). Here the CDR3 reads CASLLRLAEKLFF. For the CDR3, the DNA is TGTGCCAGCCTACTTAGATTGGCCGAAAAACTGTTTTTT.

V usage is TRBV7-2 and J usage is TRBJ2-3, with 7 bases aligning to TRBD2. Germline assignment: CDR1 SGHTA and CDR2 FQGNSA. The CDR3 length is 13 residues. V lost 3 bases to trimming and J lost 11 bases; unmatched junction nucleotides: 8. CDR3 sequence reads: CASSFLAEGRQYF. The CDR3 coding sequence is TGTGCCAGCAGCTTCCTAGCGGAAGGCCGGCAGTATTTT.

Here the CDR3 DNA reads TGCGCCAGCAGCCTAGCTCGAAACACCGGGGAGCTGTTTTTT. This encodes CASSLARNTGELFF. The gene calls are TRBV5-1 and TRBJ2-2; D possibly corresponds to TRBD2 (5 bases). Looked up from germline, CDR1 is SGHRS and CDR2 is YFSETQ. The V gene lost 4 bases and the J gene lost 2 bases, with 9 bases spanning the gap. The CDR3 runs 14 residues.

V and J are TRBV4-1 and TRBJ2-3; D is uncertain. This CDR3 comprises 15 residues. Germline V gene data show CDR1 as MGHRA and CDR2 as YSYEKL. V dropped 5 bases and J dropped 4 bases, with 16 bases sitting between them. CDR3 in DNA: TGCGCCAGCAGCGCCCACCCTAGGCCTCCAGATACGCAGTATTTT. Its translation: CASSAHPRPPDTQYF.

The table lists this clonotype with many counts. V is TRBV4-3 and J is TRBJ2-2, with D hard to call. Germline CDR1 and CDR2: LGHNA and YSLEER. Trimming took 1 base from V and 2 from J, leaving 8 bases between them. CDR3 length: 15 amino acids. CDR3 sequence (DNA): TGCGCCAGCAGCCAAGGAGCTAGTAACACCGGGGAGCTGTTTTTT. Translation gives CASSQGASNTGELFF.

V gene TRBV5-1 combines with J gene TRBJ1-2, with a tentative D call TRBD1 (5 bases). The V gene's germline CDR1 is SGHRS and CDR2 YFSETQ. V dropped 0 bases and J dropped 8 bases, with 11 bases sitting between them. The CDR3 covers 13 residues. In DNA form, the CDR3 reads TGCGCCAGCAGCTTGGTCACAGGTGGCGGCTACACCTTC. Protein product: CASSLVTGGGYTF. Together with reference TRBV5-1 and TRBJ1-2, the CDR3 gives the full variable domain: KAGVTQTPRYLIKTRGQQVTLSCSPISGHRSVSWYQQTPGQGLQFLFEYFSETQRNKGNFPGRFSGRQFSNSRSEMNVSTLELGDSALYLCASSLVTGGGYTFGSGTRLTVV.

This clonotype showed up just a few times. J is TRBJ2-7 and V is TRBV13, with 7 bases fitting TRBD2. Germline V CDR1 and CDR2: PRHDT, FYEKMQ (reference sequence). V lost 3 bases and J lost 0; bases outside the gene matches: 11. The CDR3 runs 17 residues. CDR3 residues: CASSLWGGTASSYEQYF. For the CDR3, the DNA is TGTGCCAGCAGCTTGTGGGGGGGGACGGCTAGCTCCTACGAGCAGTACTTC. Full variable domain (remainder filled in from reference TRBV13 and TRBJ2-7): AAGVIQSPRHLIKEKRETATLKCYPIPRHDTVYWYQQGPGQDPQFLISFYEKMQSDKGSIPDRFSAQQFSDYHSELNMSSLELGDSALYFCASSLWGGTASSYEQYFGPGTRLTVT.

The chain carries TRBV5-6 and TRBJ1-2, with TRBD1 identical over 7 bases. Germline CDR1 SGHDT, CDR2 YYEEEE. V shed 2 bases, J shed 6 bases, and the junction held 4 bases outside the gene matches. The CDR3 covers 13 residues. The CDR3 nucleotides read TGTGCCAGCAGCTTCGACAGGGTAGATGGCTACACCTTC. Residues: CASSFDRVDGYTF.

This clonotype came up many times. The chain is built from TRBV6-5 and TRBJ2-1, with 10 bases aligning to TRBD1. The germline V gene has CDR1 MNHEY and CDR2 SVGAGI. V dropped 6 bases and J dropped 7; count of bases not matched to a gene: 12. CDR3 length: 16 residues. The CDR3 DNA follows: TGTGCCAGCAGGTATACCGGGACAGGGGATTGGAATGAGCAGTTCTTC. As protein: CASRYTGTGDWNEQFF.

The chain couples TRBV7-9 to TRBJ2-1, with 11 bases fitting TRBD2. Germline assignment: CDR1 SEHNR and CDR2 FQNEAQ (reference sequence). Trimming took 5 bases from V and 7 from J; bases not matched to a gene: 13. The CDR3 contains 17 residues. The CDR3 DNA reads TGTGCCAGCAGCAGCCGCCGTAGCGGGGGGGCAATGAATGAGCAGTTCTTC. Amino acids: CASSSRRSGGAMNEQFF.

This rearrangement joins TRBV14 to TRBJ2-5, with TRBD2 as a possible D gene (5 bases). The germline gives CDR1 SGHDN, CDR2 FVKESK. The CDR3 totals 15 residues. Trimming pared 0 bases from V and 1 base from J, leaving 9 bases between. The CDR3: CASSQEDSVQETQYF. The CDR3 bases are TGTGCCAGCAGCCAAGAGGACTCCGTCCAAGAGACCCAGTACTTC.

This rearrangement joins TRBV20-1 to TRBJ1-2; D possibly corresponds to TRBD1 (5 bases). Germline loops: CDR1 DFQATT, CDR2 SNEGSKA (reference sequence). CDR3 length: 13 amino acids. Trimming shortened V by 6 bases and J by 4 bases, and 15 bases separated the two germline ends. The CDR3 spells CSAGGGDRYGYTF. DNA for the CDR3: TGCAGTGCCGGCGGGGGAGACCGCTATGGCTACACCTTC.

This clonotype was counted many times. The V gene is TRBV25-1, the J gene TRBJ2-7; 9 bases match TRBD2. Trimming removed 1 base from V and 5 bases from J; junction bases left unmatched: 6. The germline V gene encodes CDR1 MGHDK and CDR2 SYGVNS. The CDR3 consists of 15 residues. The CDR3: CASSESGRGGNEQYF. The CDR3 DNA is TGTGCCAGCAGTGAATCAGGGCGGGGGGGCAACGAGCAGTACTTC.